This passage covers 21 T cell receptor beta chains from one sample sequenced in a study of CD8 T cells in Susac syndrome. Random-hexamer reverse transcription was applied to roughly 0.5 to 1 ug RNA. One entry per CDR3 protein, called by TCRdb with MiXCR from the immunoSEQ multiplex PCR reads. The sample consists of 150,000 to 200,000 distinct CDR3 sequences, around 94% of them appearing once. The sample was CD4+ T cells from PBMCs. The receptors were sampled from a human donor in good health.

The chain couples TRBV20-1 to TRBJ2-7; the match to TRBD1 covers 7 bases. Germline V gene sequence: CDR1 DFQATT, CDR2 SNEGSKA (reference sequence). The CDR3 is 12 amino acids. J was trimmed by 4 bases and V by 5 bases; bases with no gene match: 5. DNA of the CDR3: TGCAGTGCTTTTAGACAGGGATACGAGCAGTACTTC. Amino acid sequence: CSAFRQGYEQYF.

V is TRBV28 and J is TRBJ1-6; maybe TRBD1 (5 bases). The V end was cut by 6 bases, the J end by 8 bases, with 20 bases between. The CDR3 sequence is 16 residues long. The V gene's germline CDR1 is MDHEN and CDR2 SYDVKM. The CDR3 nucleotides read TGTGCCAGCAGCCGGCCGCCGGGACCTTCAGATTCACCCCTCCACTTT. Translating it yields CASSRPPGPSDSPLHF.

The gene calls are TRBV2 and TRBJ1-5; D might be TRBD1 (6 bases). The V gene lost 5 bases and the J gene lost 3 bases, with 11 bases spanning the gap. Germline CDR1 SNHLY, CDR2 FYNNEI. CDR3 length: 14 amino acids. CDR3 amino acids: CASSFRGNNQPQHF. The DNA of the CDR3 is TGTGCCAGCAGTTTCAGGGGTAACAATCAGCCCCAGCATTTT.

The CDR3 DNA is TGCAGTGCTAGGGAGGGTTATGGCTACACCTTC. It translates to CSAREGYGYTF. V gene TRBV20-1 combines with J gene TRBJ1-2; D gene ambiguous. In germline, CDR1 is DFQATT, CDR2 SNEGSKA (reference sequence). The germline V and J ends were trimmed by 3 bases and 5 bases, with 7 bases remaining between them. CDR3 size: 11 residues.

This sequence joins TRBV24-1 and TRBJ2-5; TRBD2 matches 8 bases. This CDR3 spans 15 amino acids. From germline, CDR1 is KGHDR and CDR2 SFDVKD. With 3 bases clipped from V and 2 bases from J, the junction kept 4 bases outside the gene matches. The CDR3, as DNA: TGTGCCACCAGTGATCCCACTAGCGGACAAGAGACCCAGTACTTC. It codes for CATSDPTSGQETQYF.

This sequence joins TRBV29-1 and TRBJ2-5; no clear D gene. The germline gives CDR1 SQVTM, CDR2 ANQGSEA. Trimming removed 7 bases from V and 4 bases from J, with 16 bases in between. CDR3 size: 13 residues. The CDR3: CSASTVRGETQYF. CDR3 DNA: TGCAGCGCCTCCACCGTCCGTGGAGAGACCCAGTACTTC.

The chain recombines TRBV9 with TRBJ2-5; D may be TRBD2 (6 bases). V gave up 4 bases and J gave up 5 bases, with 12 bases separating them. The CDR3 spans 13 residues. Germline-derived CDR1 and CDR2 are SGDLS and YYNGEE. The CDR3 DNA follows: TGTGCCAGCAGCCGAGCTAGCGAGGAGACCCAGTACTTC. It encodes CASSRASEETQYF.

This chain links TRBV11-2 with TRBJ2-5; unclear D gene. Germline V CDR1 and CDR2: SGHAT, FQNNGV. The length of the CDR3 is 14 residues. Deletions cut 1 base from V and 5 bases from J, with 11 bases between. The DNA of the CDR3 is TGTGCCAGCAGCTTAGGGCTGGGCACCGAGACCCAGTACTTC. This sequence encodes CASSLGLGTETQYF.

This clonotype was counted a single time. The chain combines TRBV23-1 with TRBJ2-1; tentatively, D is TRBD1 or TRBD2 (6 bases each). TRBV23-1 is classed as an ORF, of uncertain function. Trimming stripped 0 bases from V and 6 bases from J, with 24 bases between. The CDR3 totals 19 residues. CDR3 bases: TGCGCCAGCAGTCAATCGACCGCCGCGGGACACTTTTTCGGCAATGAGCAGTTCTTC. This sequence encodes CASSQSTAAGHFFGNEQFF.

The chain employs TRBV29-1 and TRBJ2-2, with D uncertain. The CDR3 consists of 13 residues. Germline CDR1 is SQVTM and CDR2 is ANQGSEA. V gave up 8 bases and J gave up 0 bases, with 10 bases separating them. The CDR3 coding sequence is TGCAGCATGCGATCTTCGAACACCGGGGAGCTGTTTTTT. Translating gives CSMRSSNTGELFF.

This chain joins TRBV7-2 and TRBJ1-4, with D possibly being TRBD1 (5 bases). The CDR3 is 13 amino acids. CDR1 is SGHTA, CDR2 FQGNSA, per germline. Deletions cut 5 bases from V and 7 bases from J, with 11 bases between. The CDR3 sequence: CASSGRGGEKLFF. The DNA of the CDR3 is TGTGCCAGCAGCGGGAGGGGTGGTGAAAAACTGTTTTTT.

The rearrangement joins TRBV29-1 to TRBJ1-5, with 8 bases aligning to TRBD1. Trimming at V came to 4 bases and at J to 6 bases, leaving 8 bases not matched to a gene. CDR3 length: 14 residues. CDR1 and CDR2 (germline): SQVTM, ANQGSEA. CDR3 sequence (DNA): TGCAGCGTTGGGACAGGGCCCCTCGGTCAGCCCCAGCATTTT. Protein: CSVGTGPLGQPQHF.

The table lists this clonotype with a count of one. The chain is built from TRBV7-2 and TRBJ2-5, with 9 bases lining up with TRBD1. The germline V gene has CDR1 SGHTA and CDR2 FQGNSA. The V gene end was trimmed by 5 bases and the J gene end by 5 bases; junction bases not matched to a gene: 9. CDR3 length: 15 amino acids. CDR3 nucleotides: TGTGCCAGCAGCCCGAATCCGGACAGGGGCGAGACCCAGTACTTC. It encodes CASSPNPDRGETQYF.

J is TRBJ1-5 and V is TRBV6-6; 8 nucleotides line up with TRBD1. Germline V CDR1 and CDR2: MNHNY, SVGAGI (reference sequence). Losses at the gene ends were 9 bases for V and 5 bases for J; bases not matched to a gene: 6. The length of the CDR3 is 13 residues. CDR3: CASTNRGDQPQHF. CDR3 nucleotides: TGTGCCAGTACCAACAGGGGGGATCAGCCCCAGCATTTT.

The rearrangement joins TRBV18 to TRBJ2-5; D is undetermined. V was trimmed by 2 bases and J by 1 base, leaving 8 bases between them. The CDR3 is 14 amino acids. Germline V gene data show CDR1 as KGHSH and CDR2 as LQKENI. CDR3 loop: CASSPATLQETQYF. CDR3 nucleotide sequence: TGTGCCAGCTCACCAGCGACCCTCCAAGAGACCCAGTACTTC. Combining the CDR3 with reference TRBV18 and TRBJ2-5 gives the whole variable domain NAGVMQNPRHLVRRRGQEARLRCSPMKGHSHVYWYRQLPEEGLKFMVYLQKENIIDESGMPKERFSAEFPKEGPSILRIQQVVRGDSAAYFCASSPATLQETQYFGPGTRLLVL.

The J gene is TRBJ2-7, the V gene TRBV4-1, with 9 bases lining up with TRBD1. Losses at the gene ends were 3 bases for V and 3 bases for J; bases not matched to a gene: 3. Germline assignment: CDR1 MGHRA and CDR2 YSYEKL. The CDR3 is made up of 14 amino acids. CDR3 coding DNA: TGCGCCAGCAGCCACCCGGGACAGGGCTACGAGCAGTACTTC. This gives the protein CASSHPGQGYEQYF.

The V and J genes are TRBV12-3 or TRBV12-4 and TRBJ1-1, with TRBD1 matching over 8 bases. V was pared by 4 bases and J by 3 bases, with 1 base of the junction left unmatched. The CDR3 contains 13 residues. The CDR3 protein is CASSSGGHTEAFF. CDR3 bases: TGTGCCAGCAGTTCAGGGGGCCACACTGAAGCTTTCTTT.

CDR3 sequence reads: CASSARDRDYSNQPQHF. The CDR3 DNA reads as TGTGCCAGCAGTGCCCGGGACAGGGATTATAGCAATCAGCCCCAGCATTTT. The V call is TRBV6-1, the J call TRBJ1-5; 9 positions agree with TRBD1. The CDR3 consists of 17 residues. CDR1 is MNHNS and CDR2 is SASEGT in the germline V gene. V shed 4 bases, J shed 0 bases, and the junction held 7 bases outside the gene matches.

CDR3 coding DNA: TGTGCCACCAGCAGAGGGGGACAGGGGAGATACAATGAGCAGTTCTTC. Protein product: CATSRGGQGRYNEQFF. The chain links TRBV15 to TRBJ2-1; 10 bases fit TRBD1. The V gene's germline CDR1 is LNHNV and CDR2 YYDKDF (reference sequence). Germline trimming cut 1 base from V and 4 bases from J; bases unmatched to any gene: 4. The CDR3 loop spans 16 amino acids.

The chain couples TRBV12-3 or TRBV12-4 to TRBJ2-7, with unresolved D. Trimming stripped 5 bases from V and 4 bases from J, with 6 bases between. The CDR3 has 11 residues. The CDR3 nucleotides read TGTGCCAGCAGTGTGACGTACGAGCAGTACTTC. As protein: CASSVTYEQYF.

The chain is built from TRBV7-2 and TRBJ2-5; D remains ambiguous. Trimming stripped 4 bases from V and 4 bases from J, with 10 bases between. The V gene's germline CDR1 is SGHTA and CDR2 FQGNSA. This CDR3 has 13 residues. The CDR3 DNA reads TGTGCCAGCAGCTCAACATCGAGAGAGACCCAGTACTTC. Translated, it gives CASSSTSRETQYF.